This T cell receptor beta chain appears in the sequencing data of a study of blood T cell repertoires in COVID-19. This table comes from immunoSEQ multiplex PCR, and its TCRdb copy is limited to in-frame clones, with some not included. Of about 200,000 clones in the sample, about four fifths are singletons; the top ten hold under 11%. V was clipped by 6 bases and J by 3 bases, with 21 bases between them. This CDR3 is built from 17 residues. Germline CDR1 is KGHSH and CDR2 is LQKENI. The sequence derives from a woman of 80 years or more with acute or convalescent COVID-19. This chain connects TRBV18 to TRBJ1-5; D unclear. The sequenced sample consisted of peripheral blood. CDR3 bases: TGTGCCAGCTCTCGCCGACAATCCCGAAGTGACAATCAGCCCCAGCATTTT. Translating gives CASSRRQSRSDNQPQHF. Variable domain in full (rest from reference TRBV18 and TRBJ1-5): NAGVMQNPRHLVRRRGQEARLRCSPMKGHSHVYWYRQLPEEGLKFMVYLQKENIIDESGMPKERFSAEFPKEGPSILRIQQVVRGDSAAYFCASSRRQSRSDNQPQHFGDGTRLSIL.